The next 17 T cell receptor beta chains were all read from a single sample in a study of cytomegalovirus exposure and HLA in healthy donors listed by TCRdb under 2017. The method was the immunoSEQ multiplex PCR assay. Drawn from immuneACCESS, this table holds only the in-frame rearrangements with V and J called that TCRdb kept. Clones are partly lost; checked studies trace under half to an unresolved V gene and leave the rest unexplained. This sample has tens of thousands of clones in its table, and almost 97% of those were observed once. 0.95% to 1.5% of the sample rests with the top ten. Sequencing was carried out using PBMCs. These receptors all come from a woman aged 18-29 years in good health and CMV-seronegative.

This rearrangement joins TRBV27 to TRBJ2-1; TRBD1 aligns across 8 bases. With V trimmed by 2 bases and J by 8 bases, 11 bases remained unmatched. Germline V gene sequence: CDR1 MNHEY, CDR2 SMNVEV (reference sequence). The CDR3 loop spans 16 amino acids. The CDR3 DNA reads TGTGCCAGCAGTTTACACGGGACAGGAAGGGAGGATGAGCAGTTCTTC. This encodes CASSLHGTGREDEQFF.

This chain uses TRBV28 with TRBJ2-2; perhaps TRBD1 as D (5 bases). V was shortened by 5 bases and J by 0 bases, with 10 bases between the two germline ends. This CDR3 has 15 amino acids. Per germline, CDR1 MDHEN and CDR2 SYDVKM. For the CDR3, the DNA is TGTGCCAGCAGTGAGACAGCTCCGAACACCGGGGAGCTGTTTTTT. It codes for CASSETAPNTGELFF.

The CDR3 DNA is TGTGCCATCAGTGAGTCGAGGGGACAGGGCCCGAACACTGAAGCTTTCTTT. Translating it yields CAISESRGQGPNTEAFF. The chain has TRBV10-3 and TRBJ1-1, with 9 bases aligning to TRBD1. J lost 1 base, V lost 0 bases, and 6 bases had no gene match. Germline V gives CDR1 ENHRY, CDR2 SYGVKD. This CDR3 spans 17 amino acids.

The chain couples TRBV30 to TRBJ2-7; 10 positions match TRBD1. There are 14 residues in the CDR3. Germline trimming cut 6 bases from V and 4 bases from J; bases unmatched to any gene: 9. Per the germline V gene, CDR1 is GTSNPN and CDR2 is SVGIG (reference sequence). For the CDR3, the DNA is TGTGCCTGCGGGCGGACAGGGGGGTGGTACGAGCAGTACTTC. Its protein product is CACGRTGGWYEQYF.

The chain couples TRBV7-7 to TRBJ2-5, with TRBD2 matching over 7 bases. Looked up from germline, CDR1 is SSHAT and CDR2 is FNYEAQ (reference sequence). The CDR3 is made up of 15 amino acids. V lost 1 base and J lost 5; bases outside the gene matches: 7. DNA for the CDR3: TGTGCCAGCAGCTTAGGAGCTAGCGGCCGGGAGACCCAGTACTTC. It encodes CASSLGASGRETQYF. Complete variable domain (other parts from reference TRBV7-7 and TRBJ2-5): GAGVSQSPRYKVTKRGQDVTLRCDPISSHATLYWYQQALGQGPEFLTYFNYEAQPDKSGLPSDRFSAERPEGSISTLTIQRTEQRDSAMYRCASSLGASGRETQYFGPGTRLLVL.

About this clone: At one end the junction does not follow the germline gene, possibly because of a read error. This chain uses TRBV7-7 with TRBJ2-2, with D possibly TRBD2 on 7 matching bases. The CDR3 runs 17 residues. Germline CDR1 is SSHAT and CDR2 is FNYEAQ (reference sequence). The CDR3 loop is CASTALGGGPNTGELFF. The CDR3, as DNA: TGTGCTAGCACCGCTCTGGGCGGGGGCCCGAACACCGGGGAGCTGTTTTTT.

The V and J genes are TRBV18 and TRBJ1-2; 10 bases are shared with TRBD1. The CDR3 runs 13 residues. Germline trimming cut 4 bases from V and 10 bases from J; bases unmatched to any gene: 6. Germline CDR1 KGHSH, CDR2 LQKENI. The CDR3 DNA follows: TGTGCCAGCTCACTTGGGACAGGGGCCCCCTACACCTTC. Its translation: CASSLGTGAPYTF.

V usage is TRBV5-1 and J usage is TRBJ2-1, with 9 bases identical to TRBD1. The CDR3 is 14 residues long. Germline V CDR1 and CDR2: SGHRS, YFSETQ. Germline trimming cut 4 bases from V and 2 bases from J; bases unmatched to any gene: 1. CDR3 amino acids: CASSRTGAYNEQFF. The CDR3, as DNA: TGCGCCAGCAGCCGGACAGGGGCCTACAATGAGCAGTTCTTC.

V and J are TRBV9 and TRBJ2-2, with TRBD2 as a possible D gene (5 bases). The CDR3 is 15 residues long. Germline CDR1 reads SGDLS; CDR2 reads YYNGEE. Trimming left V 1 base short and J 1 base short, with 8 bases between. CDR3 DNA: TGTGCCAGCAGCGTAACCGGACTGAACACCGGGGAGCTGTTTTTT. Translation gives CASSVTGLNTGELFF. The full variable domain, its missing parts supplied by reference TRBV9 and TRBJ2-2, is DSGVTQTPKHLITATGQRVTLRCSPRSGDLSVYWYQQSLDQGLQFLIQYYNGEERAKGNILERFSAQQFPDLHSELNLSSLELGDSALYFCASSVTGLNTGELFFGEGSRLTVL.

The DNA of the CDR3 is TGTGCCACCGAAGAAACGCGGGCCGCGGGTGTCGAGACCCAGTACTTC. Translated: CATEETRAAGVETQYF. The chain recombines TRBV28 with TRBJ2-5, with D maybe TRBD2 (5 bases). The CDR3 is 16 amino acids. V lost 10 bases to trimming and J lost 5 bases, with 26 bases between them. Per germline, CDR1 MDHEN and CDR2 SYDVKM.

The rearrangement uses TRBV5-1 and TRBJ2-7; 7 positions agree with TRBD2. CDR1 is SGHRS, CDR2 YFSETQ, per germline. After removal of 6 bases from V and 7 bases from J, the junction contained 7 bases not matched to a gene. The CDR3 spans 12 residues. The CDR3 bases are TGCGCCAGCACCGAACCCGGGGGGGAGCAGTACTTC. Translation gives CASTEPGGEQYF.

The CDR3 protein is CASSLGPGYQGNYGYTF. The DNA of the CDR3 is TGCGCCAGCAGCTTGGGGCCCGGGTATCAGGGGAACTATGGCTACACCTTC. V and J are TRBV5-1 and TRBJ1-2, with D maybe TRBD1 (6 bases). V was shortened by 0 bases and J by 2 bases, with 17 bases between the two germline ends. Germline CDR1 SGHRS, CDR2 YFSETQ. There are 17 residues in the CDR3.

This rearrangement joins TRBV28 to TRBJ2-7; D is undetermined. V was shortened by 5 bases and J by 2 bases, with 7 bases between the two germline ends. This CDR3 region has 12 residues. CDR1 is MDHEN and CDR2 is SYDVKM in the germline V gene. In nucleotides, the CDR3 is TGTGCCAGCAGTGTGTGGCCCTACGAGCAGTACTTC. Amino acids: CASSVWPYEQYF.

The chain links TRBV28 to TRBJ1-4; no reliable D call. This CDR3 is built from 17 residues. V lost 8 bases, J lost 2 bases, and 21 bases lay in between. Germline CDR1 is MDHEN and CDR2 is SYDVKM. The CDR3: CASLSRGFGYTNEKLFF. The DNA for the CDR3 is TGTGCCAGCCTCTCACGGGGTTTTGGTTACACTAATGAAAAACTGTTTTTT.

The gene calls are TRBV25-1 and TRBJ1-2; D is possibly TRBD1 (5 bases). CDR1 and CDR2 from the germline V gene are MGHDK and SYGVNS. With 2 bases removed from V and 7 bases from J, the gap between germline ends came to 14 bases. The CDR3 is 14 residues long. The CDR3 bases are TGTGCCAGCAGTGAAATAGAGGGGAGGGCTGGCTACACCTTC. It is translated as CASSEIEGRAGYTF.

V gene TRBV4-3 combines with J gene TRBJ2-2, with 7 bases identical to TRBD1. V shed 4 bases and J 6 bases; nucleotides not matched to a gene: 14. The CDR3 sequence is 17 residues long. From germline, CDR1 is LGHNA and CDR2 YSLEER. The CDR3 loop reads CASSRNSGTVLAGELFF. The CDR3 DNA is TGCGCCAGCAGCCGCAACTCCGGGACAGTCTTGGCCGGGGAGCTGTTTTTT.

The chain combines TRBV30 with TRBJ2-1; the match to TRBD2 covers 7 bases. CDR1 and CDR2 (germline): GTSNPN, SVGIG (reference sequence). The CDR3 has 15 amino acids. J lost 4 bases, V lost 2 bases, and 8 bases had no gene match. As DNA, the CDR3 is TGTGCCTGGAGTTGGGGGAGGGCCGGTTACAATGAGCAGTTCTTC. This gives the protein CAWSWGRAGYNEQFF.